These T cell receptor beta chains were read from a single sample in a study of shared clonotypes between healthy human individuals. The repertoire was sequenced with immunoSEQ multiplex PCR; TCRdb's copy has only in-frame clones and lacks some. The data show more than 550,000 clones, around 70% seen once. The sequencing input was memory CD4+ T cells sorted from blood. These receptors originate from a woman aged 25 to 39 in good health. Each CDR3 is given with its conserved first and last residue.

j_call,v_call,cdr3_aa
TRBJ1-1,TRBV6-5,CASSRGGTEAFF
TRBJ2-7,TRBV10-3,CAIGQDYEQYF
TRBJ2-1,TRBV19,CASTPGQRLYNEQFF
TRBJ2-7,TRBV7-8,CASSLITNGPYEQYF
NA,TRBV29-1,CSVAGTSGSYEQYF
TRBJ2-1,TRBV7-8,CASSSSREIMRPEQFF
TRBJ2-1,TRBV9,CASSVVPSNEGAEQFF
TRBJ1-3,TRBV5-1,CASSPVAGGNTIYF
TRBJ2-3,TRBV6-1,CASSWALRIPNTQYF
TRBJ1-2,TRBV23-1,CASSQSVKGNGYTF
TRBJ2-7,TRBV25-1,CASSESRTGDSYEQYF